This TCR beta chain was recorded in a study of blood T cells in healthy people across ages. Broader study findings: While age rose, TCR beta diversity per million T cells dropped in a roughly linear way.

Through a sample-barcoded 5' primer and a J-beta primer mix, a second PCR was run for roughly 6 to 11 cycles. A 12-random-nucleotide template-switch adaptor tagged each cDNA molecule. From the 5' RACE reads, TCRdb called clonotypes with MiXCR, one entry per CDR3 protein. Counted here are 750,000 to 950,000 distinct CDR3 sequences, 53% occurring once; the ten biggest clones make up about two fifths. About this clonotype itself: What it recognizes is unknown.

Trimming took 7 bases from V and 5 from J; bases not matched to a gene: 9. CDR3 length equals 14 residues. Germline loops: CDR1 MDHEN, CDR2 SYDVKM. Every donor gave 8 to 10 milliliters of peripheral blood. They isolated at least 6 million PBMCs from each sample. The receptor was isolated from an elderly man in good health. The chain employs TRBV28 and TRBJ2-5; 8 bases line up with TRBD1. The specimen was blood. CDR3 DNA sequence: TGTGCCAGCAACCTTTCAGGGGGCTGGGAGACCCAGTACTTC. This sequence encodes CASNLSGGWETQYF.